This is a list of T cell receptor beta chains from one sample in a study of identical twins. TCRdb re-called the 5' RACE reads through MiXCR, storing one row per CDR3 protein. The sample includes over 600,000 distinct CDR3 sequences, around 21% seen only once; the top ten take around 4.4%. These data are also associated with another study on T cells expressing NK-cell markers.

The sample taken for sequencing was PBMCs. The origin of the receptors is a woman aged 18-29 years in good health. Both conserved end residues are part of each CDR3. A D gene is named only where the DNA matches it firmly. Clone size is given for some rows only: seen once, a few or many times, or a class if the clone is expanded.

J gene,D gene,V gene,clone size,CDR3 length,CDR3 DNA,CDR3 protein
TRBJ2-2,TRBD1,TRBV2,many,15,TGTGCCAGCAGCTACGTGGGACAGGCCGTCGGGGAGCTGTTTTTT,CASSYVGQAVGELFF
TRBJ2-1,.,TRBV6-1,many,13,TGTGCCAGCAGATCACAGGATTTCTATGAGCAGTTCTTC,CASRSQDFYEQFF
TRBJ1-2,.,TRBV20-1,.,15,TGCAGTGCTAGAGAGGGGATGGTGGGATGGGTTGGCTACACCTTC,CSAREGMVGWVGYTF
TRBJ2-3,.,TRBV29-1,many,11,TGCAGCGTTTTTGTCCTTGGGACGCAGTATTTT,CSVFVLGTQYF
TRBJ2-2,TRBD1,TRBV9,.,16,TGTGCCAGCAGCTTGTGGACAGGGGCGAACACCGGGGAGCTGTTTTTT,CASSLWTGANTGELFF
TRBJ1-2,TRBD1,TRBV20-1,.,12,TGCAGTGCCCTGGACAGGGATCATGGCTACACCTTC,CSALDRDHGYTF
TRBJ2-6,.,TRBV29-1,.,13,TGCAGCGTTGCGGGGGCTGGGGCCAACGTCCTGACTTTC,CSVAGAGANVLTF
TRBJ2-1,.,TRBV24-1,many,14,TGTGCCACCAGTGACCCGGGACACAGCAATGAGCAGTTCTTC,CATSDPGHSNEQFF
TRBJ2-3,.,TRBV5-1,.,12,TGCGCCAGCAGCGAGTCCATGAATACGCAGTATTTT,CASSESMNTQYF
TRBJ1-2,.,TRBV6-5,many,13,TGTGCCAGCAGTTACTGGTCAGGCTATGGCTACACCTTC,CASSYWSGYGYTF
TRBJ2-1,TRBD1,TRBV5-1,.,14,TGCGCCAGCAGCCCAGGGACAGCCGCATGGGAGCAGTTCTTC,CASSPGTAAWEQFF
TRBJ2-5,.,TRBV12-3/TRBV12-4,.,12,TGTGCCAGCAAGGACACACAAGAGACCCAGTACTTC,CASKDTQETQYF
TRBJ2-2,TRBD2,TRBV4-2,.,17,TGTGCCAGCAGCCAAGATCGTCAGCGGGGGCTCACCGGGGAGCTGTTTTTT,CASSQDRQRGLTGELFF
TRBJ1-2,TRBD1,TRBV11-2,few,13,TGTGCCAGCAGCCCCAGGGGGCTAGGAGGCTACACCTTC,CASSPRGLGGYTF
TRBJ1-4,.,TRBV7-6,few,13,TGTGCCAGCAACCGATATTCCGATGAAAAACTGTTTTTT,CASNRYSDEKLFF
TRBJ2-6,.,TRBV7-8,.,16,TGTGCCAGCAGCTTGGTCGGGGGCCCTGGGACCAACGTCCTGACTTTC,CASSLVGGPGTNVLTF
TRBJ2-7,.,TRBV29-1,.,11,TGCAGCGTTGAGAGTCTCTACGAGCAGTACTTC,CSVESLYEQYF
TRBJ2-2,.,TRBV11-2,.,13,TGTGCCAGCAGAAAATTGGTAACCGGGGAGCTGTTTTTT,CASRKLVTGELFF
TRBJ1-4,.,TRBV29-1,few,12,TGCAGCGTTGTTCTTGAGGATGAAAAACTGTTTTTT,CSVVLEDEKLFF
TRBJ1-5,TRBD1,TRBV6-6,.,13,TGTGCCAGCCATACAGGGGGCTATCAGCCCCAGCATTTT,CASHTGGYQPQHF
TRBJ2-1,.,TRBV6-2/TRBV6-3,many,14,TGTGCCAGCAGCCTGACTAGGCCGTCCGATGAGCAGTTCTTC,CASSLTRPSDEQFF
TRBJ2-1,TRBD1,TRBV6-5,few,17,TGTGCCAGCAGTTACCCCCTGACAGGGTGGACCTACAATGAGCAGTTCTTC,CASSYPLTGWTYNEQFF
TRBJ2-5,.,TRBV29-1,many,13,TGCAGCGTTGAACGGCGAGTTGGAGAGACCCAGTACTTC,CSVERRVGETQYF
TRBJ2-1,TRBD2,TRBV4-2,.,15,TGTGCCACCCTGGCGGCAAGCGGGAGTAGCTATGAGCAGTTCTTC,CATLAASGSSYEQFF
TRBJ2-2,.,TRBV7-3,.,15,TGTGCCAGCAGCCCTACTAGTATGGACACCGGGGAGCTGTTTTTT,CASSPTSMDTGELFF
TRBJ1-2,TRBD1,TRBV20-1,.,13,TGCAGTGCAAGGGTACCACAGGGGGATGGCTACACCTTC,CSARVPQGDGYTF
TRBJ2-5,.,TRBV5-1,.,13,TGCGCCAGCAGCTTCCCCCAGTCGGAGACCCAGTACTTC,CASSFPQSETQYF
TRBJ2-7,TRBD2,TRBV29-1,.,14,TGCAGCGTTCGAGCGGGAGGGCGGTCCTACGAGCAGTACTTC,CSVRAGGRSYEQYF
TRBJ1-6,.,TRBV5-6,.,16,TGTGCCAGCAGCCAAAATGAGCTGAGGTATAATTCACCCCTCCACTTT,CASSQNELRYNSPLHF
TRBJ2-5,.,TRBV7-2,.,13,TGTGCCAGCAGCTTACATCACCAAGAGACCCAGTACTTC,CASSLHHQETQYF
TRBJ2-4,.,TRBV13,many,15,TGTGCCAGCAGCTCGCGACAGTTAGCCAAAAACATTCAGTACTTC,CASSSRQLAKNIQYF
TRBJ2-3,TRBD2,TRBV29-1,.,16,TGCAGCGTTGAGGGGGCCGGGACTAGCGTCACAGATACGCAGTATTTT,CSVEGAGTSVTDTQYF
TRBJ2-3,.,TRBV11-1,once,16,TGTGCCAGCAGCGCGGATATCGGCAGGGGAATGGGGACGCAGTATTTT,CASSADIGRGMGTQYF